The entry that follows covers one T cell receptor (beta chain) sequence. The CDR3 totals 13 residues. V was pared by 7 bases and J by 5 bases, with 9 bases of the junction left unmatched. CDR1 and CDR2 (germline): SQVTM, ANQGSEA. The entry originates in a study of CD8+ T cells in alopecia areata. Study-wide context: The study gave treated patients oral tofacitinib at 5 to 10 mg twice daily.

Following extraction, RNA underwent reverse transcription to cDNA, which served as the sequencing template. Libraries were prepared by immunoSEQ multiplex PCR; TCRdb keeps only in-frame clonotypes and omits some of them. The sample lists more than 85,000 clones; roughly two fifths were seen once. The clonotype originates from a human donor with alopecia areata. Material: CD4+ T cells sorted from blood. The chain recombines TRBV29-1 with TRBJ2-5; 8 bases line up with TRBD2. DNA for the CDR3: TGCAGCGCTGGTAGCGGGAAGTGGGAGACCCAGTACTTC. Its translation: CSAGSGKWETQYF.